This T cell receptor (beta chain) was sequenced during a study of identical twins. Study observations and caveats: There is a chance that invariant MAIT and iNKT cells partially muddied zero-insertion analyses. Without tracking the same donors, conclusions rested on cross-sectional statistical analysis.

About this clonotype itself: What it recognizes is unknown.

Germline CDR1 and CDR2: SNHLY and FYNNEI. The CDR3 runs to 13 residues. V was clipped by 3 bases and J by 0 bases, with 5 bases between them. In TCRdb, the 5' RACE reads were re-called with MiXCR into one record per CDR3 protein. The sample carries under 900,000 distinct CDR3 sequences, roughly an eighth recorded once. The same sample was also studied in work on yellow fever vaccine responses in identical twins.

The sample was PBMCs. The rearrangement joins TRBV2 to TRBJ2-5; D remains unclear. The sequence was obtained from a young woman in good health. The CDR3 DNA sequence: TGTGCCAGCAGTGACCCAAACCAAGAGACCCAGTACTTC. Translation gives CASSDPNQETQYF.